This TCR beta chain was sequenced for a study of blood T cell repertoires in COVID-19 (dated by TCRdb to 2018 to 2020). About the full investigation: Collaborator samples came from the United States, Italy and Spain and covered acute and convalescent phases of COVID-19. The prospective study material was composed of cDNA or gDNA derived from T cells, B-cell-depleted T cells, or PBMCs. Subjects who had been exposed to COVID-19, were actively infected with it, or had recovered from it provided the deeply sampled blood TCRbeta repertoires that made up the dataset. The repertoires were released in a freely available public database intended as a resource for research on the immune response to SARS-CoV-2. Samples came from the ongoing ImmuneRACE study (first 160 participants) plus 1,254 subjects from 6 global collaborators. Nearly every sample came with metadata listing a de-identified subject ID, COVID-19 status, age in years and sex. Where available, HLA class I and class II types were taken from metadata supplied by the sample provider and were not determined by assay-based typing. Overall results and qualifications from the work: The quantity of clinical and demographic metadata differed by source and by participant and was supplied without curation.

The collaborating institutions used their own protocols to collect whole blood in K2EDTA tubes. For TCRbeta analysis, collaborator samples were shipped as frozen whole blood, as isolated PBMCs, or as DNA extracted from either sample type. This clone was observed a single time. No antigen is known for it. Per-base quality was not reported, and no clone a single base away is much larger than it. The sample has other DNA sequences that encode this CDR3 too. TCRbeta CDR3 regions were amplified from genomic DNA using the immunoSEQ Assay, a bias-controlled multiplex PCR. The study's processing was this. The number of nucleated cells in each sample was estimated from the amplification of reference gene primers within the assay. To quantify the absolute abundance of each unique TCRbeta CDR3 rearrangement, sequence reads were collapsed and filtered. Productive Simpson clonality was computed per sample as the square root of Simpson's diversity index over productive rearrangements. In TCRdb, the immuneACCESS table is reduced to in-frame sequences with V and J assigned. These tables do not hold every clone; where another copy was compared, an unresolved V gene accounts for under half, and the others remain unexplained. That table is the source of V, J and clone size, and D and trimming were worked out from the DNA. This sample gives 400,000 to 500,000 clones in total; roughly 89% of them show up just once. Almost 1.5% of the sample is held by the ten biggest clonotypes.

From the cysteine through the phenylalanine, the CDR3 covers 13 amino acids. The DNA shown is the 39-base CDR3, in frame from base 1. The CDR1 and CDR2 encoded by the germline V gene (reference sequence) are LNHDA and SQIVND. V loses 3 bases of germline sequence and J loses 4 bases, and the interval between the two ends is 9 bases. The sample was peripheral blood. The TCR originated in a woman in her thirties with active or convalescent COVID-19. The chain links TRBV19 with TRBJ1-2, with TRBD1 perhaps the D gene, on 5 matching bases. CDR3 protein: CASSIGGGYGYTF. The DNA is as follows: TGTGCCAGTAGTATTGGGGGGGGCTATGGCTACACCTTC.